This T cell receptor beta chain is drawn from a study of blood T cell repertoires in COVID-19. The CDR3 contains 16 residues. Germline values: CDR1 KGHSH, CDR2 LQKENI. Unmatched junction bases numbered 9, after V lost 3 bases and J lost 7 bases. Assignments of participants to cohorts depended upon their own reported clinical history. Repertoires were generated with immunoSEQ multiplex PCR, while TCRdb's copy carries only in-frame clones and drops some. The data show some 330,000 clones, 70% to 90% seen once. Material for sequencing was PBMCs or T cells enriched from blood (not recorded which). The J gene is TRBJ2-1, the V gene TRBV18, with TRBD2 matching 10 bases. This TCR was recovered from a young man who had recovered from COVID-19. CDR3 in DNA: TGTGCCAGCTCACCCCTTGGGAGCGGGGGGGCTAATGAGCAGTTCTTC. It specifies CASSPLGSGGANEQFF. Full variable domain (missing parts from reference TRBV18 and TRBJ2-1): NAGVMQNPRHLVRRRGQEARLRCSPMKGHSHVYWYRQLPEEGLKFMVYLQKENIIDESGMPKERFSAEFPKEGPSILRIQQVVRGDSAAYFCASSPLGSGGANEQFFGPGTRLTVL.